The rows below give T cell receptor beta chains drawn from one sample of a study of T cell repertoires in cytomegalovirus infection. In TCRdb, the reads were re-called with MiXCR into one record per CDR3 protein. The sample contains some 800,000 distinct CDR3 sequences, 25% to 30% of which appear only once. The antigens these receptors bind are not known. This specimen was cultured CD8+ T cells from PBMCs, taken from culture after CMV antigen stimulation. The origin of the receptors is a human donor in good health (CMV status not recorded). Some clones in this sample may be carry-over from other donors' samples. CDR3s leave out the opening cysteine and the closing phenylalanine or tryptophan. D genes are given only for firm matches. Clone size appears in some rows only: once, few, many, or a class for an expanded clone.

v_call clone_size d_call cdr3_aa
TRBV13 NA NA ASSLGIGPRTTSNYEQY
TRBV7-2 few NA ASSSWAEETQY
TRBV27 NA TRBD1 ASSLTGEAGGNTIY
TRBV6-1 many NA ASGLALPQF
TRBV19 NA NA ASSPSTGYQETQY
TRBV7-9 NA TRBD1 ASADRGKAPNEQF
TRBV7-9 few NA ASRGSSGNTIY
TRBV5-8 few NA ASSWGQMYQETQY
TRBV7-9 NA NA ASSLITGDTEAF
TRBV7-9 NA NA ASSSGTGREANVLT
TRBV7-2 many NA ASSPLPLGRLNTGELF
TRBV7-9 few NA ASSIYQGGRNQPQH
TRBV7-2 many TRBD2 ASGLETGLGLHEQY
TRBV29-1 NA NA SAEGGALDWSTEAF
TRBV7-3 few TRBD2 ASSFGGGTSNEQF
TRBV6-5 NA NA ASSPRVGEKLF
TRBV7-9 few TRBD2 ASSQGTSGTPDTQY
TRBV5-6 NA TRBD1 ASSICPGTANNEQF
TRBV6-5 NA TRBD1 ASSYSTGTVDPPQETQY
TRBV7-8 few NA ASRTDSPGGKTQY
TRBV27 few NA ASSGGAGYT
TRBV27 few NA ASSHGQSHSGANVLT
TRBV7-9 few NA ASSSSTFANYGYT
TRBV10-3 NA TRBD2 AIRVSGAYNEQF